A selection of T cell receptor beta chains follows, all from one sample in a study of cytomegalovirus exposure and HLA in healthy donors. The table came from immunoSEQ multiplex PCR; TCRdb's copy has only in-frame clones and leaves some out. Its table lists under 70,000 clones. The specimen was PBMCs. The receptors stem from a young woman in good health and CMV-seronegative. Each CDR3 is given with its conserved first and last residue. The D gene is left open where the match is weak.

CDR3 | DNA | J | D | V
CASTPGQGRVYGYTF | TGTGCCAGCACCCCCGGACAGGGGAGGGTCTATGGCTACACCTTC | TRBJ1-2 | TRBD1 | TRBV28
CSVVPTNSGRDNEQFF | TGCAGCGTCGTACCTACAAATTCTGGGCGAGACAATGAGCAGTTCTTC | TRBJ2-1 | . | TRBV29-1
CASSLAENTEAFF | TGCGCCAGCAGCTTGGCAGAGAACACTGAAGCTTTCTTT | TRBJ1-1 | . | TRBV5-1
CASSPTISSYNEQFF | TGTGCCAGTAGTCCTACCATTTCATCCTACAATGAGCAGTTCTTC | TRBJ2-1 | . | TRBV19
CASSLLSSLLADNEQFF | TGCGCCAGCAGCTTGCTAAGCTCTCTACTAGCGGACAATGAGCAGTTCTTC | TRBJ2-1 | TRBD2 | TRBV5-1
CASSQDWGHPLRNEQYF | TGCGCCAGCAGCCAAGATTGGGGGCACCCACTCCGGAACGAGCAGTACTTC | TRBJ2-7 | . | TRBV4-1
CASSGGPQGQPQHF | TGCGCCAGCAGCGGGGGACCCCAGGGTCAGCCCCAGCATTTT | TRBJ1-5 | . | TRBV10-2
CASSLSGTGAYGYTF | TGCGCCAGCAGCTTGTCCGGGACAGGGGCCTATGGCTACACCTTC | TRBJ1-2 | TRBD1 | TRBV5-1
CSVEAGGTYEQYF | TGCAGCGTTGAGGCTGGAGGGACCTACGAGCAGTACTTC | TRBJ2-7 | . | TRBV29-1
CASSLIPSGTPDTQYF | TGCGCCAGCAGCTTGATTCCTAGCGGGACCCCAGATACGCAGTATTTT | TRBJ2-3 | TRBD2 | TRBV5-1
CASSAGADWWYF | TGCGCCAGCAGCGCCGGAGCGGATTGGTGGTACTTC | TRBJ2-7 | . | TRBV5-1
CASSLGTANTEAFF | TGCGCCAGCAGCTTAGGGACAGCGAACACTGAAGCTTTCTTT | TRBJ1-1 | TRBD1 | TRBV5-1
CASSMISGSNTGELFF | TGTGCCAGTAGTATGATCTCGGGGTCGAACACCGGGGAGCTGTTTTTT | TRBJ2-2 | . | TRBV19
CASSPYGANQPQHF | TGTGCCAGCTCACCCTATGGGGCGAATCAGCCCCAGCATTTT | TRBJ1-5 | . | TRBV18
CASSKGQGTSNQPQHF | TGTGCCAGTAGTAAGGGACAGGGGACGAGCAATCAGCCCCAGCATTTT | TRBJ1-5 | TRBD1 | TRBV19
CAWSVNSGNTIYF | TGTGCCTGGAGTGTCAACTCTGGAAACACCATATATTTT | TRBJ1-3 | . | TRBV30
CATSRDRGDRGTGELFF | TGTGCCACCAGCAGAGATCGGGGGGACAGGGGGACCGGGGAGCTGTTTTTT | TRBJ2-2 | TRBD1 | TRBV15
CASSLGLGTDTQYF | TGTGCCAGCAGTCTGGGACTCGGAACAGATACGCAGTATTTT | TRBJ2-3 | . | TRBV6-5
CASSPPSQGTYTEAFF | TGTGCCAGCAGCCCTCCCTCCCAGGGCACTTACACTGAAGCTTTCTTT | TRBJ1-1 | . | TRBV7-9
CAISESILQSLRGYTF | TGTGCCATCAGTGAGTCGATTTTACAGAGCCTTCGGGGCTACACCTTC | TRBJ1-2 | . | TRBV10-3
CASSGLTGISGANVLTF | TGTGCCAGCAGTGGACTGACAGGCATCTCTGGGGCCAACGTCCTGACTTTC | TRBJ2-6 | . | TRBV6-1
CASPGTSGPDTQYF | TGCGCCAGCCCGGGGACTAGCGGTCCAGATACGCAGTATTTT | TRBJ2-3 | TRBD2 | TRBV5-1
CSVENRGNTDTQYF | TGCAGCGTTGAAAACAGGGGGAACACAGATACGCAGTATTTT | TRBJ2-3 | TRBD1 | TRBV29-1
CASSQVGALGGLGEYEKLFF | TGCGCCAGCAGCCAAGTGGGGGCGTTGGGGGGGCTAGGGGAATATGAAAAACTGTTTTTT | TRBJ1-4 | . | TRBV4-1
CASSPRDSSYEQYF | TGTGCCAGCAGCCCCCGGGACAGCTCCTACGAGCAGTACTTC | TRBJ2-7 | TRBD1 | TRBV14
CASSEMSGANVLTF | TGTGCCAGCAGTGAGATGAGTGGGGCCAACGTCCTGACTTTC | TRBJ2-6 | . | TRBV6-5
CASSIIGHNYEQYF | TGTGCCAGCAGTATCATCGGACATAACTACGAGCAGTACTTC | TRBJ2-7 | . | TRBV28
CASSYSTEDYGYTF | TGTGCCAGCAGTTACTCGACAGAGGATTATGGCTACACCTTC | TRBJ1-2 | . | TRBV6-6
CASSFGSLEAFF | TGTGCCAGCAGCTTCGGGTCTCTTGAAGCTTTCTTT | TRBJ1-1 | . | TRBV7-9
CASSFLAGALYNEQFF | TGTGCCAGCAGCTTCTTGGCGGGGGCCTTATACAATGAGCAGTTCTTC | TRBJ2-1 | . | TRBV11-1
CASSTGSGRANEQFF | TGTGCCAGCAGCACAGGGAGCGGGAGGGCCAATGAGCAGTTCTTC | TRBJ2-1 | TRBD2 | TRBV9
CASTSGDSYNEQFF | TGTGCCAGCACTAGCGGAGACTCCTACAATGAGCAGTTCTTC | TRBJ2-1 | TRBD2 | TRBV6-1
CASSIPPRGGELFF | TGTGCCAGTAGTATCCCCCCGCGGGGCGGGGAGCTGTTTTTT | TRBJ2-2 | . | TRBV19
CATSRDRDGGAGEQFF | TGTGCCACCAGCAGAGATCGGGACGGGGGGGCCGGGGAGCAGTTCTTC | TRBJ2-1 | TRBD2 | TRBV15
CASSLQPLTTYGYTF | TGTGCCAGCAGTCTCCAACCTCTAACGACATATGGCTACACCTTC | TRBJ1-2 | . | TRBV11-2
CAWSVLSRGNEQYF | TGTGCCTGGAGTGTACTATCTAGAGGGAACGAGCAGTACTTC | TRBJ2-7 | . | TRBV30
CASSEGTSGGTGELFF | TGTGCCAGCAGTGAAGGGACTAGCGGTGGTACCGGGGAGCTGTTTTTT | TRBJ2-2 | TRBD2 | TRBV6-1
CASSPGTGSHEQYF | TGTGCCAGCAGCCCCGGGACAGGGTCCCACGAGCAGTACTTC | TRBJ2-7 | TRBD1 | TRBV7-7
CASSFEGGTYEQYF | TGTGCCAGCAGCTTCGAGGGGGGGACCTACGAGCAGTACTTC | TRBJ2-7 | . | TRBV5-6
CASSDPRRGGDEQYF | TGCGCCAGCAGTGACCCCCGTAGGGGGGGCGACGAGCAGTACTTC | TRBJ2-7 | . | TRBV10-1
CASSATGTELSNQPQHF | TGTGCCAGCAGTGCGACCGGGACAGAACTAAGCAATCAGCCCCAGCATTTT | TRBJ1-5 | TRBD1 | TRBV2
CASSLGGQGAGYTF | TGCGCCAGCAGCTTGGGGGGACAGGGGGCTGGCTACACCTTC | TRBJ1-2 | TRBD1 | TRBV5-1
CASTLDRAGNTIYF | TGTGCCAGCACCCTGGACAGGGCTGGAAACACCATATATTTT | TRBJ1-3 | TRBD1 | TRBV6-1
CASSAGTATEAFF | TGTGCCAGCTCGGCCGGGACAGCCACTGAAGCTTTCTTT | TRBJ1-1 | TRBD1 | TRBV18
CSVETGLGDGYTF | TGCAGCGTCGAGACAGGGCTCGGGGATGGCTACACCTTC | TRBJ1-2 | TRBD1 | TRBV29-1
CSVAEGDLEAFF | TGCAGCGTTGCCGAGGGAGACCTTGAAGCTTTCTTT | TRBJ1-1 | . | TRBV29-1
CASSPFSGSNYEQYF | TGTGCCAGCAGCCCCTTTAGCGGGAGTAACTACGAGCAGTACTTC | TRBJ2-7 | TRBD2 | TRBV2
CASSLRTVENTEAFF | TGCGCCAGCAGCCTGCGGACAGTCGAGAACACTGAAGCTTTCTTT | TRBJ1-1 | . | TRBV4-1